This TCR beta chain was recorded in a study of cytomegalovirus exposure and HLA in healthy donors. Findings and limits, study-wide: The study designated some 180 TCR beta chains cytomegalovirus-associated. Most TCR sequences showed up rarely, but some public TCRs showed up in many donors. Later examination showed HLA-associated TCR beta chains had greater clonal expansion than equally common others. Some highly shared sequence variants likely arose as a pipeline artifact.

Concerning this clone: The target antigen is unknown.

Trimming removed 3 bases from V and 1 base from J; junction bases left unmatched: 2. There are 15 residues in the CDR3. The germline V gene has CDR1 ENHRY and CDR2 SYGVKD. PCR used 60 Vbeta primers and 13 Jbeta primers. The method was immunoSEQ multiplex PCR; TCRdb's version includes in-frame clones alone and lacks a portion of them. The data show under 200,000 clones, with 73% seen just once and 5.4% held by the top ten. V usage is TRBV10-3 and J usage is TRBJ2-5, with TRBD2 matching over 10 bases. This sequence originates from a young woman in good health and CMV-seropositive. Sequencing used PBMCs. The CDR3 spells CAISELAGSQETQYF. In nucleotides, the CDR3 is TGTGCCATCAGTGAACTAGCGGGGTCCCAAGAGACCCAGTACTTC.